Reported below is one T cell receptor beta chain. This specimen comes from a study of blood T cell repertoires in COVID-19. Trimming cost V 2 bases and J 4 bases, with 14 bases left between them. This CDR3 has 15 amino acids. The germline gives CDR1 SGHTA, CDR2 FQGNSA. Sequenced by immunoSEQ multiplex PCR; TCRdb stores in-frame clones only, minus some. The sample lists roughly 200,000 clones; under 90% were seen once. This TCR was sampled from an elderly woman with active or convalescent COVID-19. The sample was peripheral blood. This chain links TRBV7-2 with TRBJ1-2; D gene unclear. CDR3 residues: CASSLRGGSTYGYTF. For the CDR3, the DNA is TGTGCCAGCAGCTTACGGGGAGGGTCGACCTATGGCTACACCTTC. The whole variable domain, remainder taken from reference TRBV7-2 and TRBJ1-2, is GAGVSQSPSNKVTEKGKDVELRCDPISGHTALYWYRQSLGQGLEFLIYFQGNSAPDKSGLPSDRFSAERTGGSVSTLTIQRTQQEDSAVYLCASSLRGGSTYGYTFGSGTRLTVV.